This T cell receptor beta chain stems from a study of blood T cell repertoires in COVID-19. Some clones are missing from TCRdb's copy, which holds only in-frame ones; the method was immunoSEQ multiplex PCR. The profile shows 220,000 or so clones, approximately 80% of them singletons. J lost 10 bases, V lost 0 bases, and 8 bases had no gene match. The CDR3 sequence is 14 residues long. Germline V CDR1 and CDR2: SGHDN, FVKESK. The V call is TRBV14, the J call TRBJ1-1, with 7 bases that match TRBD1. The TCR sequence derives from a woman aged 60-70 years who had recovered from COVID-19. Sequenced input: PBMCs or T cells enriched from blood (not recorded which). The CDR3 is CASSQEKGAFGAFF. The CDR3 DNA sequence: TGTGCCAGCAGCCAAGAAAAGGGGGCATTCGGAGCTTTCTTT. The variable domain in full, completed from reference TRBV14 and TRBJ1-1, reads EAGVTQFPSHSVIEKGQTVTLRCDPISGHDNLYWYRRVMGKEIKFLLHFVKESKQDESGMPNNRFLAERTGGTYSTLKVQPAELEDSGVYFCASSQEKGAFGAFFGQGTRLTVV.